This entry describes one T cell receptor beta chain. The data stem from a study of blood T cell repertoires in COVID-19. Study-wide background: Samples taken during acute and convalescent COVID-19 were collected in the United States, Italy and Spain. T cells, B-cell-depleted T cells, or PBMCs supplied cDNA or gDNA.

In the study's own analysis: Estimates of nucleated cell counts were drawn from the amplification of reference gene primers. Libraries were prepared by immunoSEQ multiplex PCR; TCRdb keeps only in-frame clonotypes and omits some of them. V, J and clone size were drawn from that table, and D and trimming were deduced from the DNA. The sample comprises roughly 380,000 clones, approximately 89% of which are singletons, and less than 5% rests with the top ten. V shed 1 base and J shed 7 bases, with 13 bases lying between them. This CDR3 is built from 15 residues. From germline, CDR1 is LGHDT and CDR2 YNNKEL (reference sequence).

The chain combines TRBV3-1 (or the pseudogene TRBV3-2) with TRBJ2-2, with D possibly matching TRBD2 (5 bases). The sample was peripheral blood. This clonotype originated in an older woman with COVID-19, enrolled during active disease. This chain's CDR3 is CASSQAGVGIGELFF. The CDR3 DNA is TGTGCCAGCAGCCAAGCCGGGGTGGGGATCGGGGAGCTGTTTTTT.